The clone carrying this T cell receptor beta chain has a single count. This CDR3 is also generated by other DNA sequences in the sample. The table came from immunoSEQ multiplex PCR; TCRdb's copy has only in-frame clones and leaves some out. This table has some 1 million clones, approximately 72% appearing once. The record originates from a study of shared clonotypes between healthy human individuals. Across the whole study: Each donor's CD4 naive and CD4 memory cells filled three plates apiece, CD8 naive two, and CD8 memory one.

Germline CDR1 and CDR2: SGHDN and FVKESK. This CDR3 contains 11 residues. V shed 1 base and J shed 4 bases, with 2 bases lying between them. Donors were healthy HIV-negative adults without recently reported acute infections or vaccinations. This sequence joins TRBV14 and TRBJ2-7; D gene unclear. The sample was memory CD4+ T cells sorted from blood. Subset described: CD45RA-negative fraction. The sequence was collected from a man between 18 and 35 years old in good health. The CDR3 DNA sequence: TGTGCCAGCAGCCAAGGATACGAGCAGTACTTC. Protein product: CASSQGYEQYF.